This entry lists 26 T cell receptor beta chains sequenced from one sample in a study of CD8 T cells in Susac syndrome. RNA, at about 0.45 to 1 ug, was reverse transcribed with random hexamers. From the immunoSEQ multiplex PCR reads, TCRdb called clonotypes with MiXCR, one entry per CDR3 protein. The sample has approximately 170,000 distinct CDR3 sequences; less than 95% are singletons. The sequencing sample was made of CD4+ T cells from PBMCs. The receptor source for this set is a human donor with multiple sclerosis.

V usage is TRBV19 and J usage is TRBJ2-7; 7 positions match TRBD2. Germline V lookup: CDR1 LNHDA, CDR2 SQIVND (reference sequence). The CDR3 consists of 12 residues. J was trimmed by 4 bases and V by 8 bases; bases with no gene match: 5. The DNA for the CDR3 is TGTGCCAGTTCGCGGGGACTATACGAGCAGTACTTC. Its protein is CASSRGLYEQYF. Looking up the rest from reference TRBV19 and TRBJ2-7 gives the full variable domain: DGGITQSPKYLFRKEGQNVTLSCEQNLNHDAMYWYRQDPGQGLRLIYYSQIVNDFQKGDIAEGYSVSREKKESFPLTVTSAQKNPTAFYLCASSRGLYEQYFGPGTRLTVT.

The chain combines TRBV28 with TRBJ2-7; D may be TRBD1 (6 bases). This CDR3 spans 16 amino acids. Germline V CDR1 and CDR2: MDHEN, SYDVKM. Deletions cut 5 bases from V and 0 bases from J, with 17 bases between. The CDR3 spells CASSVPGTRSSYEQYF. The CDR3 DNA is TGTGCCAGCAGTGTCCCCGGGACAAGGTCCTCCTACGAGCAGTACTTC.

The V and J genes are TRBV5-6 and TRBJ2-5; the D gene could be TRBD1 or TRBD2 (5 bases each). Trimming removed 8 bases from V and 2 bases from J, with 19 bases in between. The CDR3 runs to 15 residues. CDR1 and CDR2 (germline): SGHDT, YYEEEE. The CDR3 DNA reads TGTGCCAGTCTTTTTAAGGGGAGAACACAAGAGACCCAGTACTTC. Its protein product is CASLFKGRTQETQYF.

This sequence joins TRBV20-1 and TRBJ2-7; TRBD1 matches at 10 bases. CDR1 is DFQATT and CDR2 is SNEGSKA in the germline V gene (reference sequence). This CDR3 comprises 13 residues. J lost 5 bases, V lost 8 bases, and 9 bases had no gene match. The CDR3 bases are TGCAGTTTCGGACAGGGGGGAGAGGACGAGCAGTACTTC. Translated, it gives CSFGQGGEDEQYF.

The J gene is TRBJ1-4, the V gene TRBV7-9; D call uncertain. V was trimmed by 5 bases and J by 7 bases, leaving 14 bases between them. The germline CDR1 and CDR2 sequences are SEHNR and FQNEAQ (reference sequence). CDR3 length equals 14 residues. CDR3 sequence: CASSRTVGGEKLFF. The CDR3 region has the DNA TGTGCCAGCAGCAGGACCGTCGGAGGTGAAAAACTGTTTTTT. Together with reference TRBV7-9 and TRBJ1-4, the CDR3 gives the full variable domain: DTGVSQNPRHKITKRGQNVTFRCDPISEHNRLYWYRQTLGQGPEFLTYFQNEAQLEKSRLLSDRFSAERPKGSFSTLEIQRTEQGDSAMYLCASSRTVGGEKLFFGSGTQLSVL.

The chain couples TRBV7-2 to TRBJ2-5; possibly TRBD2 for D (6 bases). Trimming stripped 8 bases from V and 2 bases from J, with 12 bases between. CDR1 and CDR2 (germline): SGHTA, FQGNSA. The CDR3 extends over 13 amino acids. The CDR3 DNA sequence: TGTGCCAGCGCCCGGAGGGGACAAGAGACCCAGTACTTC. Encoded protein: CASARRGQETQYF.

V gene TRBV30 combines with J gene TRBJ1-4; a possible D gene is TRBD1 (6 bases). The CDR3 has 14 residues. Germline CDR1 reads GTSNPN; CDR2 reads SVGIG (reference sequence). Trimming removed 3 bases at V and 5 bases at J, with 13 bases between. The CDR3 region has the DNA TGTGCCTGGAGCCTGGACAGCGCCAATGAAAAACTGTTTTTT. It translates to CAWSLDSANEKLFF.

This clonotype has only one observation. The chain combines TRBV12-3 or TRBV12-4 with TRBJ1-5, with no clear D. The CDR3 sequence is 14 residues long. Trimming left V 2 bases short and J 4 bases short, with 9 bases between. CDR3 region: CASSLRERNQPQHF. For the CDR3, the DNA is TGTGCCAGCAGTTTACGGGAGCGAAATCAGCCCCAGCATTTT.

The V gene is TRBV30, the J gene TRBJ1-2, with 8 bases that match TRBD1. V lost 3 bases and J lost 10; bases outside the gene matches: 13. This CDR3 is built from 14 residues. Looked up from germline, CDR1 is GTSNPN and CDR2 is SVGIG (reference sequence). The CDR3 spells CAWSAPHRGSSYTF. The CDR3 DNA sequence: TGTGCCTGGAGCGCACCCCACAGGGGGTCATCCTACACCTTC.

This rearrangement joins TRBV29-1 to TRBJ1-3; no definite D call. V lost 7 bases and J lost 0, with 10 bases in between. The CDR3 spans 13 residues. The germline V gene encodes CDR1 SQVTM and CDR2 ANQGSEA. CDR3 DNA sequence: TGCAGCGCACAACAGAGCTCTGGAAACACCATATATTTT. It translates to CSAQQSSGNTIYF. Variable domain in full (rest from reference TRBV29-1 and TRBJ1-3): SAVISQKPSRDICQRGTSLTIQCQVDSQVTMMFWYRQQPGQSLTLIATANQGSEATYESGFVIDKFPISRPNLTFSTLTVSNMSPEDSSIYLCSAQQSSGNTIYFGEGSWLTVV.

There are a few counts of this clonotype. The gene calls are TRBV30 and TRBJ1-2, with D uncertain. Germline V gene lookup returns CDR1 GTSNPN and CDR2 SVGIG (reference sequence). The CDR3 consists of 13 residues. The germline V and J ends were trimmed by 0 bases and 4 bases, with 9 bases remaining between them. CDR3 nucleotides: TGTGCCTGGAGTGTACAAGCCTCCTATGGCTACACCTTC. The encoded protein is CAWSVQASYGYTF.

V usage is TRBV24-1 and J usage is TRBJ1-1; 7 nucleotides line up with TRBD1. V lost 4 bases, J lost 7 bases, and 2 bases stayed unmatched. This CDR3 has 12 residues. Germline V lookup: CDR1 KGHDR, CDR2 SFDVKD. Here the CDR3 DNA reads TGTGCCACCAGTGACAACAGGGGTGAAGCTTTCTTT. It codes for CATSDNRGEAFF.

The J gene is TRBJ2-2, the V gene TRBV6-5; perhaps TRBD2 as D (6 bases). CDR1 is MNHEY and CDR2 is SVGAGI in the germline V gene. The CDR3 runs to 15 residues. V was cut by 2 bases and J by 6 bases, with 13 bases left in between. CDR3 protein: CASSYADLAPGELFF. The CDR3 DNA reads as TGTGCCAGCAGTTACGCCGACCTAGCGCCCGGGGAGCTGTTTTTT.

The rearrangement joins TRBV12-3 or TRBV12-4 to TRBJ1-2, with a tentative D call TRBD1 (5 bases). CDR3 size: 15 residues. Trimming took off 2 bases at V and 5 bases at J, with 15 bases between the two ends. The CDR3 spells CASSLYQGLTYGYTF. The DNA of the CDR3 is TGTGCCAGCAGTTTATATCAGGGTCTAACGTATGGCTACACCTTC.

The chain carries TRBV15 and TRBJ2-7; D is perhaps TRBD2 (5 bases). V was cut by 4 bases and J by 3 bases, with 13 bases left in between. Per the germline V gene, CDR1 is LNHNV and CDR2 is YYDKDF (reference sequence). The CDR3 totals 14 residues. As DNA, the CDR3 is TGTGCCACCAGCAAGCGGTTTTCAAACTACGAGCAGTACTTC. Its protein product is CATSKRFSNYEQYF.

The CDR3, as DNA: TGCAGTGCTAACTTCCCCTTAGGGGGTGAGCAGTTCTTC. Encoded protein: CSANFPLGGEQFF. This chain links TRBV20-1 with TRBJ2-1; D might be TRBD1 (6 bases). Looked up from germline, CDR1 is DFQATT and CDR2 is SNEGSKA (reference sequence). V lost 4 bases and J lost 9, with 16 bases in between. The CDR3 contains 13 residues.

This chain uses TRBV4-1 with TRBJ1-2; D may be TRBD1 (5 bases). V shed 6 bases and J shed 8 bases, with 16 bases lying between them. This CDR3 comprises 13 residues. Germline loops: CDR1 MGHRA, CDR2 YSYEKL. The CDR3 loop is CASRGPGRRGYTF. The CDR3, as DNA: TGCGCCAGCAGGGGGCCGGGGCGGAGGGGCTACACCTTC.

V and J are TRBV20-1 and TRBJ1-3; 8 bases are shared with TRBD1. From germline, CDR1 is DFQATT and CDR2 SNEGSKA (reference sequence). This CDR3 is 13 amino acids long. Trimming at V came to 6 bases and at J to 3 bases, leaving 4 bases not matched to a gene. CDR3 nucleotide sequence: TGCAGTGCAGAACAGGGGGGTGGAAACACCATATATTTT. As protein: CSAEQGGGNTIYF.

This clonotype has a single count. The chain links TRBV5-1 to TRBJ2-5; D is unclear. CDR1 SGHRS and CDR2 YFSETQ come from the germline V gene. The V and J ends lost 0 bases and 5 bases respectively, with 8 bases between them. The CDR3 has 13 amino acids. CDR3 DNA: TGCGCCAGCAGCTTGGCCTTCCGTGAGACCCAGTACTTC. It translates to CASSLAFRETQYF.

The chain employs TRBV20-1 and TRBJ1-2; 7 bases agree with TRBD1. The CDR3 contains 13 residues. After removal of 6 bases from V and 7 bases from J, the junction contained 11 bases not matched to a gene. Looked up from germline, CDR1 is DFQATT and CDR2 is SNEGSKA (reference sequence). The CDR3 DNA reads TGCAGTGCACGGAGACAGGGTAATTTTGGCTACACCTTC. This gives the protein CSARRQGNFGYTF.

The J gene is TRBJ1-1, the V gene TRBV6-1, with D unresolved. Germline V gene data show CDR1 as MNHNS and CDR2 as SASEGT. Trimming removed 8 bases at V and 4 bases at J, with 14 bases between. The CDR3 consists of 13 residues. CDR3 protein: CASQYRAGTEAFF. The CDR3 nucleotides read TGTGCCAGCCAGTACCGGGCTGGCACTGAAGCTTTCTTT.

The genes are TRBV5-1 and TRBJ2-3; TRBD2 aligns across 7 bases. V shed 3 bases, J shed 3 bases, and the junction held 4 bases outside the gene matches. The CDR3 is made up of 14 amino acids. Per germline, CDR1 SGHRS and CDR2 YFSETQ. For the CDR3, the DNA is TGCGCCAGCAGCTGGGGACTAAAGACAGATACGCAGTATTTT. It is translated as CASSWGLKTDTQYF.

This chain joins TRBV7-2 and TRBJ2-7; D gene ambiguous. The CDR3 is 13 amino acids. The germline CDR1 and CDR2 sequences are SGHTA and FQGNSA. Trimming removed 3 bases at V and 4 bases at J, with 10 bases between. The CDR3 sequence is CASSFLLEYEQYF. The CDR3 nucleotides are TGTGCCAGCAGCTTTCTTCTCGAATACGAGCAGTACTTC. Drawing the rest from reference TRBV7-2 and TRBJ2-7, the complete variable domain is GAGVSQSPSNKVTEKGKDVELRCDPISGHTALYWYRQSLGQGLEFLIYFQGNSAPDKSGLPSDRFSAERTGGSVSTLTIQRTQQEDSAVYLCASSFLLEYEQYFGPGTRLTVT.

The chain recombines TRBV20-1 with TRBJ1-4, with D hard to call. The length of the CDR3 is 14 residues. Germline V lookup: CDR1 DFQATT, CDR2 SNEGSKA (reference sequence). V was trimmed by 5 bases and J by 4 bases, leaving 14 bases between them. Written as DNA, the CDR3 is TGCAGTGCTGAGGGCCGGCGCTATAATGAAAAACTGTTTTTT. This encodes CSAEGRRYNEKLFF.

V and J are TRBV7-2 and TRBJ2-7; D perhaps matches TRBD1 (7 bases). Germline V gene sequence: CDR1 SGHTA, CDR2 FQGNSA. Between the trimmed V and J ends, which lost 8 bases and 3 bases, there was a span of 17 bases. The CDR3 contains 14 residues. The CDR3 loop is CASCHGGTDYEQYF. CDR3 DNA sequence: TGTGCCAGCTGCCATGGAGGGACAGACTACGAGCAGTACTTC.

The chain is built from TRBV2 and TRBJ2-4; maybe TRBD2 (5 bases). Germline values: CDR1 SNHLY, CDR2 FYNNEI. This CDR3 is built from 15 residues. Trimming took 3 bases from V and 0 from J, leaving 9 bases between them. DNA for the CDR3: TGTGCCAGCAGTGACCAGGCGGGAGCCAAAAACATTCAGTACTTC. Translating gives CASSDQAGAKNIQYF.